This T cell receptor (beta chain) was captured in a study of T cells in tuberculosis. Assay used: immunoSEQ multiplex PCR; TCRdb lists only in-frame clones, some missing. The sample records around 41,000 clones, approximately 94% being singletons. The CDR3 spans 14 residues. Germline CDR1 is GTSNPN and CDR2 is SVGIG (reference sequence). Trimming took 4 bases from V and 4 from J, leaving 13 bases between them. The J gene is TRBJ2-2, the V gene TRBV30, with D possibly matching TRBD2 (5 bases). The material sequenced was PBMCs. The receptor's source is a donor between 10 and 35 years old with latent tuberculosis or without tuberculosis infection. Some clones in this sample may be carry-over from other donors' samples. The CDR3 bases are TGTGCCTGGATTACCGGGAAGGGCACCGGGGAGCTGTTTTTT. Its protein product is CAWITGKGTGELFF.